Below, 5 T cell receptor beta chains from the same sample are listed, as sequenced in a study of shared clonotypes between healthy human individuals. The repertoire was sequenced with immunoSEQ multiplex PCR; TCRdb's copy has only in-frame clones and lacks some. The table records about 330,000 clones, around 86% of them present only once. The specimen was memory CD8+ T cells sorted from blood. The subset here: CD45RO+ cells pooled with CCR7-negative TemRA cells. The receptor source for this set is a man aged 18 to 29 in good health.

V usage is TRBV11-3 and J usage is TRBJ2-7, with a tentative D call TRBD2 (6 bases). This CDR3 is built from 14 residues. Trimming shortened V by 5 bases and J by 1 base, and 12 bases separated the two germline ends. Germline CDR1 is SGHNT and CDR2 is YENEEA. CDR3 sequence reads: CASSPDYTSYEQYF. In DNA, the CDR3 is TGTGCCAGCAGCCCGGACTATACGTCCTACGAGCAGTACTTC.

The chain combines TRBV9 with TRBJ2-7, with D uncertain. Trimming removed 0 bases at V and 0 bases at J, with 10 bases between. The germline gives CDR1 SGDLS, CDR2 YYNGEE. The CDR3 contains 15 residues. The CDR3 sequence is CASSVAPDSSYEQYF. The CDR3, as DNA: TGTGCCAGCAGCGTAGCCCCCGACTCCTCCTACGAGCAGTACTTC. The variable domain in full, completed from reference TRBV9 and TRBJ2-7, reads DSGVTQTPKHLITATGQRVTLRCSPRSGDLSVYWYQQSLDQGLQFLIQYYNGEERAKGNILERFSAQQFPDLHSELNLSSLELGDSALYFCASSVAPDSSYEQYFGPGTRLTVT.

The V and J genes are TRBV29-1 and TRBJ2-1; TRBD1 is a possible D gene (6 bases). Germline CDR1 and CDR2: SQVTM and ANQGSEA. CDR3 size: 13 residues. Trimming pared 6 bases from V and 10 bases from J, leaving 19 bases between. The CDR3 nucleotides read TGCAGCGTCAGGGGCACGGGGAGCGTGGAGCAGTTCTTC. This translates into CSVRGTGSVEQFF.

The chain employs TRBV4-3 and TRBJ2-3, with D perhaps matching TRBD2 (6 bases). The CDR3 is made up of 18 amino acids. Trimming left V 0 bases short and J 0 bases short, with 16 bases between. Germline V CDR1 and CDR2: LGHNA, YSLEER. As DNA, the CDR3 is TGCGCCAGCAGCCAAGATAGAATTAGCGGAGGGAGCACAGATACGCAGTATTTT. Its translation is CASSQDRISGGSTDTQYF.

V and J are TRBV6-5 and TRBJ2-2; no definite D call. This CDR3 has 13 amino acids. V gave up 3 bases and J gave up 3 bases, with 5 bases separating them. The V gene's germline CDR1 is MNHEY and CDR2 SVGAGI. In nucleotides, the CDR3 is TGTGCCAGCAGTTATAAATACACCGGGGAGCTGTTTTTT. Its protein is CASSYKYTGELFF.